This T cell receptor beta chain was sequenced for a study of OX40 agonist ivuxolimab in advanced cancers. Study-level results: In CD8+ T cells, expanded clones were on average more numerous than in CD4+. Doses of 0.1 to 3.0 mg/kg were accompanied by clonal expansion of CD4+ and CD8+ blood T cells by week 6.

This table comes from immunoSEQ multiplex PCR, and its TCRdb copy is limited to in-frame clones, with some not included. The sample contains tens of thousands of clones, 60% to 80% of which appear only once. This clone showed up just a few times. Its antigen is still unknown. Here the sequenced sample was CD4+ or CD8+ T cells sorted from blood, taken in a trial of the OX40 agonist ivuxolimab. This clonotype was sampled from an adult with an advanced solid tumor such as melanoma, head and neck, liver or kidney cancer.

The CDR3 spells CSVEGGRGHQETQYF. The DNA for the CDR3 is TGCAGCGTTGAAGGGGGCAGGGGCCATCAAGAGACCCAGTACTTC. The J gene is TRBJ2-5, the V gene TRBV29-1, with D perhaps matching TRBD1 (6 bases). This CDR3 contains 15 residues. The V end was cut by 1 base, the J end by 2 bases, with 14 bases between. Germline CDR1 SQVTM, CDR2 ANQGSEA.